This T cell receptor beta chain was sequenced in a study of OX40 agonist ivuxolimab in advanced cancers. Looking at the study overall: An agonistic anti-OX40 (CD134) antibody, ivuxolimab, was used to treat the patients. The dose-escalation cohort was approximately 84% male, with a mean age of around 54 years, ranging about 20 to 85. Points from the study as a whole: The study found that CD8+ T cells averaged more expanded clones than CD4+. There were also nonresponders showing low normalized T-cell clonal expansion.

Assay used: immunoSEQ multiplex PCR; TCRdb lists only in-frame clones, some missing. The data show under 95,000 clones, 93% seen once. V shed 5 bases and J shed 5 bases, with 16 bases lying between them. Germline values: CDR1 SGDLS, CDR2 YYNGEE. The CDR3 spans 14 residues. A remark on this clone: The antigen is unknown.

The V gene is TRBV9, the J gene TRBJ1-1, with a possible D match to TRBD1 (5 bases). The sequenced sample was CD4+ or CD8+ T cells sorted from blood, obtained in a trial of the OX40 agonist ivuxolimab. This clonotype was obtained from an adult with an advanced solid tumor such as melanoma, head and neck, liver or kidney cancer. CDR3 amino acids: CASSQGGRKTEAFF. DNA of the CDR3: TGTGCCAGCAGTCAGGGAGGACGAAAGACTGAAGCTTTCTTT.